This T cell receptor (beta chain) was documented in a study of T cell responses to AZD1222 COVID-19 vaccine. Notes on the study in general: An increase in Spike-specific TCR breadth and depth was observed after two AZD1222 doses. White British donors predominated, females outnumbered males, and clonal diversity was possibly underestimated.

Some clones are missing from TCRdb's copy, which holds only in-frame ones; the method was immunoSEQ multiplex PCR. The sample has about 120,000 clones, about nine tenths seen once. About this clone itself: Its cognate antigen is unknown.

The specimen comprised peripheral blood, sampled on day 0 of AZD1222 vaccination. The TCR comes from an adult in good health.

The CDR3 region has the DNA TGTGCCAGCAGTACCTACAATGAGCAGTTCTTC. It is translated as CASSTYNEQFF. The chain joins TRBV27 to TRBJ2-1; no clear D gene. V shed 5 bases and J shed 2 bases, with 1 base lying between them. Germline V CDR1 and CDR2: MNHEY, SMNVEV (reference sequence). This CDR3 is 11 amino acids long.